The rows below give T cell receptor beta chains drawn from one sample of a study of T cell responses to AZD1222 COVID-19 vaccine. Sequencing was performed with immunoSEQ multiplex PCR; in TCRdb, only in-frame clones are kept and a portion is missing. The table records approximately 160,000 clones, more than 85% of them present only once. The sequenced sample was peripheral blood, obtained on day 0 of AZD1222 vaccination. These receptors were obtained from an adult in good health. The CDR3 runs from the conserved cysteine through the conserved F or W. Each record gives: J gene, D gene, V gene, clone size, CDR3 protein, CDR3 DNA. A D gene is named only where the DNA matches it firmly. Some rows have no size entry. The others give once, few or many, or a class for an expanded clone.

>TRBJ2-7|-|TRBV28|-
CASTLGSGLPYEQYF
TGTGCCAGCACCCTTGGTAGCGGCTTACCCTACGAGCAGTACTTC
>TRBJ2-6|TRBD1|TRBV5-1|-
CASGSPDRGDVLTF
TGCGCCAGTGGTTCCCCCGACAGGGGTGACGTCCTGACTTTC
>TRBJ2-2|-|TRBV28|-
CASSPQTGSGELFF
TGTGCCAGCAGTCCTCAAACAGGGTCTGGGGAGCTGTTTTTT
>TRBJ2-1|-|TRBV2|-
CAARDGGSYNEQFF
TGTGCCGCAAGGGACGGGGGCTCCTACAATGAGCAGTTCTTC
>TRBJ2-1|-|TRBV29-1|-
CSVVPTTYNEQFF
TGCAGCGTTGTACCCACCACCTACAATGAGCAGTTCTTC
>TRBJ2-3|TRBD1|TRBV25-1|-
CASSQTGSRTDTQYF
TGTGCCAGCAGCCAGACAGGGTCCCGCACAGATACGCAGTATTTT
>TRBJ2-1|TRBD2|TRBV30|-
CAGGLAGGIGQFF
TGTGCCGGGGGACTAGCGGGGGGAATTGGGCAGTTCTTC
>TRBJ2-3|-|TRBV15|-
CATSRPPGNTQYF
TGTGCCACCAGCCGGCCTCCAGGAAATACGCAGTATTTT
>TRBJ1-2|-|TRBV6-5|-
CASSGGPNYGYTF
TGTGCCAGCAGCGGCGGCCCAAACTATGGCTACACCTTC
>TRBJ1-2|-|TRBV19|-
CASSISGQTYGYTF
TGTGCCAGTAGTATATCCGGGCAGACCTATGGCTACACCTTC
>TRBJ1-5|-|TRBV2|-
CASSVFRGPNSNQPQHF
TGTGCCAGCAGTGTGTTCCGGGGTCCCAATAGCAATCAGCCCCAGCATTTT
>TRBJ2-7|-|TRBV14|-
CASSQLGRGYEQYF
TGTGCCAGCAGCCAGTTAGGACGCGGCTACGAGCAGTACTTC
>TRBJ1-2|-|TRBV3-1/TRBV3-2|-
CASSQVTGSAGYTF
TGTGCCAGCAGCCAAGTCACAGGGAGCGCTGGCTACACCTTC
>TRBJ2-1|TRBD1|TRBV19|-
CASSIDRGREQFF
TGTGCCAGTAGTATCGACAGGGGGCGTGAGCAGTTCTTC
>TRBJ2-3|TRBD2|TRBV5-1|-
CASSGTSGGGTDTQYF
TGCGCCAGCAGCGGGACTAGCGGGGGTGGGACAGATACGCAGTATTTT
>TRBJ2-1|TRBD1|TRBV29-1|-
CSVERVTGVNEQFF
TGCAGCGTTGAACGGGTGACAGGGGTCAATGAGCAGTTCTTC
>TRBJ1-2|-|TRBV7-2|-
CASSLAPGPPYGYTF
TGTGCCAGCAGCTTAGCGCCAGGTCCTCCATATGGCTACACCTTC
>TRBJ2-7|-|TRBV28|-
CASSLPGSSYEQYF
TGTGCCAGCAGTTTACCAGGGAGCTCCTACGAGCAGTACTTC
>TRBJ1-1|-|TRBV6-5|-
CASSDITEAFF
TGTGCCAGCTCTGACATAACCGAAGCTTTCTTT
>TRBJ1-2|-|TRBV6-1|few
CASSDYGNYGYTF
TGTGCCAGCAGTGATTACGGAAACTATGGCTACACCTTC
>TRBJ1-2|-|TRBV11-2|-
CASSPGTEYGYTF
TGTGCCAGCAGCCCCGGGACCGAGTATGGCTACACCTTC
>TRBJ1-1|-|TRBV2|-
CASSQLTDTEAFF
TGTGCCAGCAGTCAACTGACAGACACTGAAGCTTTCTTT
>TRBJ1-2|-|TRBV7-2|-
CASSVRGWGYGYTF
TGTGCCAGCAGCGTCCGCGGCTGGGGGTATGGCTACACCTTC
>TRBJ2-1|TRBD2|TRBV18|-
CASSTGPAGGYNEQFF
TGTGCCAGCTCAACCGGTCCGGCGGGGGGATACAATGAGCAGTTCTTC
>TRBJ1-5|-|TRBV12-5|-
CASAGGNQPQHF
TGTGCTAGTGCAGGGGGCAATCAGCCCCAGCATTTT
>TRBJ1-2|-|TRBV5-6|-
CASRRRERAGWGYTF
TGTGCCAGCAGAAGACGGGAAAGGGCAGGATGGGGCTACACCTTC
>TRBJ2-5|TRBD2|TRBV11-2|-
CASSFSLGLAGGPKETQYF
TGTGCCAGCAGCTTCTCCCTTGGACTAGCGGGGGGACCCAAAGAGACCCAGTACTTC
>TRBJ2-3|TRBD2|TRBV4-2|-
CASSQVGGGEDTQYF
TGTGCCAGCAGCCAAGTTGGTGGGGGGGAGGATACGCAGTATTTT
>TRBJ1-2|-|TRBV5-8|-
CASSLAWVPTHGYTF
TGTGCCAGCAGCTTGGCGTGGGTCCCGACCCATGGCTACACCTTC
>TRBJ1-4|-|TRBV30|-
CAWTLTALATNEKLFF
TGTGCCTGGACCCTGACAGCACTTGCAACTAATGAAAAACTGTTTTTT
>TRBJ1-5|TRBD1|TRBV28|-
CASSLGQANQPQHF
TGTGCCAGCAGTCTGGGACAGGCCAATCAGCCCCAGCATTTT
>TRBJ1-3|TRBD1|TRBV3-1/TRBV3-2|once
CASSRDRGVGNTIYF
TGTGCCAGCAGCCGGGACAGGGGCGTTGGAAACACCATATATTTT
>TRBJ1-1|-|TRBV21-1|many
CASSDGTDTEAFF
TGTGCCAGCAGCGATGGGACGGACACTGAAGCTTTCTTT
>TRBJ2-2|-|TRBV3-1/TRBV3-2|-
CASSQQRTQTGELFF
TGTGCCAGCAGCCAACAAAGGACTCAAACCGGGGAGCTGTTTTTT
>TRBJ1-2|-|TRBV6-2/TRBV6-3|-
CASSYRRESNYGYTF
TGTGCCAGCAGTTACAGAAGGGAGAGCAACTATGGCTACACCTTC
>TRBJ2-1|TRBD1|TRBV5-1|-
CASSPQGAANNEQFF
TGCGCCAGCAGCCCGCAGGGGGCCGCGAACAATGAGCAGTTCTTC
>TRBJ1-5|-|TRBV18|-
CASSETATYSNQPQHF
TGTGCCAGCTCAGAAACAGCCACCTATAGCAATCAGCCCCAGCATTTT
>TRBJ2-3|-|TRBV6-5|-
CASSYSNRLATDTQYF
TGTGCCAGCAGTTACTCGAATCGGCTAGCCACAGATACGCAGTATTTT
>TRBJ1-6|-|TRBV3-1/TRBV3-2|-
CASSPPLGRNSPLHF
TGTGCCAGCAGCCCTCCCTTAGGGCGGAATTCACCCCTCCACTTT
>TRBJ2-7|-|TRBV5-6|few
CASSLARSYEQYF
TGTGCCAGCAGCTTGGCCCGCTCCTACGAGCAGTACTTC
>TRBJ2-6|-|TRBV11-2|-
CASSPTNVLTF
TGTGCCAGCAGCCCCACCAACGTCCTGACTTTC
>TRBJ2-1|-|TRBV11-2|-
CASSLAPGAGEQFF
TGTGCCAGCAGCTTAGCCCCAGGGGCTGGGGAGCAGTTCTTC
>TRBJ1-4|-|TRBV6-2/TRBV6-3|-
CASSPTAQSTNEKLFF
TGTGCCAGCAGTCCGACAGCCCAATCAACTAATGAAAAACTGTTTTTT
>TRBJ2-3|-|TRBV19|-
CASSIREGTDTQYF
TGTGCCAGTAGTATTAGGGAGGGCACAGATACGCAGTATTTT
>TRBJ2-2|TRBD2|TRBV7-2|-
CASSRDYSNTGELFF
TGTGCCAGCAGCCGGGACTACTCGAACACCGGGGAGCTGTTTTTT
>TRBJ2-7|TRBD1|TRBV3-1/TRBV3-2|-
CASSRTGGYEQYF
TGTGCCAGCAGCCGGACAGGGGGTTACGAGCAGTACTTC
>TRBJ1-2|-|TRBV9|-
CASSVEGWGDYGYTF
TGTGCCAGCAGCGTAGAAGGGTGGGGAGACTATGGCTACACCTTC
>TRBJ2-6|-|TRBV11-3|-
CASSLGGSKVGANVLTF
TGTGCCAGCAGCTTAGGGGGCAGTAAGGTTGGGGCCAACGTCCTGACTTTC
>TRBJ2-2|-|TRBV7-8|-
CASSAKMVGELFF
TGTGCCAGCAGCGCTAAAATGGTCGGGGAGCTGTTTTTT
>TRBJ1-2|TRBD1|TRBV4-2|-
CASSEDRALGLAYGYTF
TGTGCCAGCAGCGAAGACAGGGCCCTTGGTCTTGCTTATGGCTACACCTTC